This T cell receptor beta chain was identified in a study of OX40 agonist ivuxolimab in advanced cancers. Note on this clone: As yet, its antigen is unknown.

The method was immunoSEQ multiplex PCR; TCRdb's version includes in-frame clones alone and lacks a portion of them. The table records about 60,000 clones, about 80% of them present only once. In germline, CDR1 is KGHSH, CDR2 LQKENI. J lost 0 bases, V lost 6 bases, and 8 bases had no gene match. The CDR3 is made up of 17 amino acids. Whole-study findings and limits: Both blood CD4+ and CD8+ T cells showed clonal growth by week 6 at 0.1 to 3.0 mg/kg. Patients who responded partially at 0.1-3.0 mg/kg showed clonal expansion ranking among the lowest.

The study sampled blood at baseline, cycle 4 day 1, and cycle 7 day 1. The receptor was derived from an adult with an advanced solid tumor such as melanoma, head and neck, liver or kidney cancer. This specimen was CD4+ or CD8+ T cells sorted from blood, taken in a trial of the OX40 agonist ivuxolimab. The V gene is TRBV18, the J gene TRBJ1-4; 9 nucleotides agree with TRBD1. CDR3 in amino acids: CASSGQGRDSTNEKLFF. The CDR3 coding sequence is TGTGCCAGCTCCGGACAGGGGCGCGACTCAACTAATGAAAAACTGTTTTTT.